Following are 3 T cell receptor beta chains from one sample sequenced in a study of T-cell reconstitution after alpha-beta-depleted transplantation in children (dated by TCRdb to between 2015 and 2016). Library generation was performed with PCR. TCRdb lists the instrument as Illumina HiSeq 2500. TCR library preparation used molecular barcoding, with unique molecular identifiers applied to normalize quantification of the TCRbeta repertoire. Clones were called with MiXCR by TCRdb after fastp trimmed the public reads at Q25, and only in-frame beta chains were retained. Identical CDR3 proteins give one entry, which carries the most common genes and DNA. In this sample the table shows over 150,000 distinct CDR3 sequences, around 7% of which occur a single time. Clones ranked in the top ten supply 3% to 3.5% of the sample. The material was PBMCs from the stem cell graft donor, obtained from the stem cell graft. These receptor sequences come from a human donor who donated a stem cell graft to a child with Wiskott-Aldrich syndrome.

This clonotype was observed many times. The chain uses TRBV6-1 and TRBJ2-7; D might be TRBD1 (5 bases). The CDR3 is 15 residues long. The V end lost 6 bases, the J end lost 2 bases, and 17 bases lay between the germline ends. In germline, CDR1 is MNHNS, CDR2 SASEGT. As DNA, the CDR3 is TGTGCCAGCAGCCAAGGGGCAGTTCTGACCTACGAGCAGTACTTC. It is translated as CASSQGAVLTYEQYF.

This clonotype was counted at least ten times. The chain uses TRBV15 and TRBJ2-7; TRBD2 might be the D (5 bases). The CDR3 is 13 amino acids. CDR1 and CDR2 from the germline V gene are LNHNV and YYDKDF (reference sequence). Trimming took off 9 bases at V and 0 bases at J, with 12 bases between the two ends. In DNA, the CDR3 is TGTGCCACGAGTCAAGGGAGCTCCTACGAGCAGTACTTC. Translation: CATSQGSSYEQYF.

This clonotype appeared a single time. A much larger clone differs from this one at a single base, so this may be a read error. CDR3 in amino acids: CASSFQGPTGELSF. In DNA form, the CDR3 reads TGTGCCAGCAGTTTCCAAGGGCCCACCGGGGAGCTGTCTTTT. The chain uses TRBV27 and TRBJ2-2; D is possibly TRBD2 (5 bases). Per the germline V gene, CDR1 is MNHEY and CDR2 is SMNVEV (reference sequence). This CDR3 comprises 14 residues.